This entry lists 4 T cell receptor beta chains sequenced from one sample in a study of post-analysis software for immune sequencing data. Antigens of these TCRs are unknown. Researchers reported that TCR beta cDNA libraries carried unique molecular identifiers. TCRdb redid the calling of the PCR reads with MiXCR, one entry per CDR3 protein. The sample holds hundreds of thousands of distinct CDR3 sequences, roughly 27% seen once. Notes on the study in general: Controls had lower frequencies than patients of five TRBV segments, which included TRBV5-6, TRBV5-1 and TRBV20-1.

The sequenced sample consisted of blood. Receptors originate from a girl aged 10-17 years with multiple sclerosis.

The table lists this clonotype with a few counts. For the CDR3, the DNA is TGTGCCAGCAGCCCGGGACTAGCAGGGAACGAGCAGTACTTC. Protein: CASSPGLAGNEQYF. The genes are TRBV7-2 and TRBJ2-7, with 9 positions matching TRBD2. CDR1 and CDR2 from the germline V gene are SGHTA and FQGNSA. V dropped 5 bases and J dropped 5; count of bases not matched to a gene: 7. The length of the CDR3 is 14 residues.

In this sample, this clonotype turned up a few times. For the CDR3, the DNA is TGTGCCAGCAGCTTCGACGGTCCAGATACGCAGTATTTT. It yields the protein CASSFDGPDTQYF. The chain uses TRBV7-2 and TRBJ2-3, with D hard to call. The germline CDR1 and CDR2 sequences are SGHTA and FQGNSA. Trimming took off 3 bases at V and 4 bases at J, with 8 bases between the two ends. The CDR3 is 13 residues long.

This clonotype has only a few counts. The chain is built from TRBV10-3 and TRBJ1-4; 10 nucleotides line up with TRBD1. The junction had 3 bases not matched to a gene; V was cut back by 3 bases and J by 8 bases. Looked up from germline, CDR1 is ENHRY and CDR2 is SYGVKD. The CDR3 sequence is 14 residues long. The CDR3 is CAISDGQGVEKLFF. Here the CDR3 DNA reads TGTGCCATCAGTGACGGACAGGGGGTAGAAAAACTGTTTTTT.

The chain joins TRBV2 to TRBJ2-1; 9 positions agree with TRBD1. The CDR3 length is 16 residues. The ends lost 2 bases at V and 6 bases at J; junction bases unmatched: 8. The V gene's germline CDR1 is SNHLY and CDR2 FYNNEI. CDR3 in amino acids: CASSEYRGRGVNEQFF. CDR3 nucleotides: TGTGCCAGCAGTGAATACAGGGGGCGAGGTGTCAATGAGCAGTTCTTC. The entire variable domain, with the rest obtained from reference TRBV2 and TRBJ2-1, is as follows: EPEVTQTPSHQVTQMGQEVILRCVPISNHLYFYWYRQILGQKVEFLVSFYNNEISEKSEIFDDQFSVERPDGSNFTLKIRSTKLEDSAMYFCASSEYRGRGVNEQFFGPGTRLTVL.